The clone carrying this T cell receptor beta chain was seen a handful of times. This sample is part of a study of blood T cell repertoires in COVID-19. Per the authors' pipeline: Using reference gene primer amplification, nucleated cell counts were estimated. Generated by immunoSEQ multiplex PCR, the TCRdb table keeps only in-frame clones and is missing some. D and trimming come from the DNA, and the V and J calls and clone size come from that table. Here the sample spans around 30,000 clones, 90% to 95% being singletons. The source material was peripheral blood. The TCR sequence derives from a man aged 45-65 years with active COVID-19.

The CDR3 reads CASSLGGGDNSPLHF. CDR3 nucleotide sequence: TGCGCCAGCAGCTTGGGCGGGGGGGATAATTCACCCCTCCACTTT. This chain uses TRBV5-1 with TRBJ1-6; a possible D gene is TRBD1 (5 bases). Germline assignment: CDR1 SGHRS and CDR2 YFSETQ. The CDR3 is made up of 15 amino acids. The V end lost 0 bases, the J end lost 5 bases, and 9 bases lay between the germline ends.